The 21 T cell receptor beta chains reported below all come from one sample, sequenced in a study of T-cell memory formation after mild COVID-19. TCRdb passed the 5' RACE reads through MiXCR, listing each CDR3 protein once. This table holds more than 350,000 distinct CDR3 sequences, roughly 15% found once. The sample taken for sequencing was PBMCs or a T cell subset sorted from them (not recorded which). All receptors derive from a man aged 18 to 29 who had mild COVID-19 (a few samples of this study predate the infection). Cell type and time point are not known.

The V and J genes are TRBV3-1 and TRBJ2-7, with a tentative D call TRBD1 (6 bases). The CDR3 sequence is 16 residues long. V lost 0 bases and J lost 4, with 16 bases in between. CDR1 and CDR2 from the germline V gene are LGHDT and YNNKEL (reference sequence). DNA of the CDR3: TGTGCCAGCAGCCAAGATTCTGAACAGGGCGTTTACGAGCAGTACTTC. Encoded protein: CASSQDSEQGVYEQYF.

This clonotype was detected only a few times. In nucleotides, the CDR3 is TGCGCCAGCAGCTTGGAGCCAGACTACGAGCAGTACGTC. Translation gives CASSLEPDYEQYV. The chain couples TRBV5-1 to TRBJ2-7; unclear D gene. Germline V CDR1 and CDR2: SGHRS, YFSETQ. V was clipped by 0 bases and J by 3 bases, with 7 bases between them. The CDR3 covers 13 residues.

V usage is TRBV9 and J usage is TRBJ1-1; D might be TRBD1 (6 bases). The germline gives CDR1 SGDLS, CDR2 YYNGEE. Trimming took off 4 bases at V and 6 bases at J, with 13 bases between the two ends. The CDR3 loop spans 13 amino acids. The CDR3 is CASSLEGGPEAFF. CDR3 nucleotides: TGTGCCAGCAGCTTGGAGGGGGGCCCTGAAGCTTTCTTT.

This clonotype has only a few counts. The rearrangement joins TRBV28 to TRBJ2-1, with D perhaps being TRBD1 or TRBD2 (5 bases each). The length of the CDR3 is 15 residues. V dropped 5 bases and J dropped 9 bases, with 20 bases sitting between them. CDR1 and CDR2 (germline): MDHEN, SYDVKM. The CDR3 DNA reads TGTGCCAGCAGTCTACGAGGGGTTGGTCGGAGTGAGCAGTTCTTC. Encoded protein: CASSLRGVGRSEQFF.

This clonotype was recorded many times. The chain recombines TRBV4-3 with TRBJ2-7; tentatively, D is TRBD2 (6 bases). Trimming removed 1 base at V and 0 bases at J, with 10 bases between. This CDR3 comprises 15 residues. The germline V gene has CDR1 LGHNA and CDR2 YSLEER. CDR3: CASSQARGSSYEQYF. CDR3 nucleotides: TGCGCCAGCAGCCAAGCGCGGGGAAGCTCCTACGAGCAGTACTTC.

This clonotype appeared a few times. The rearrangement uses TRBV7-8 and TRBJ2-3; the D is unclear. The CDR3 extends over 13 amino acids. V lost 2 bases and J lost 6, with 9 bases in between. Germline CDR1 and CDR2: SGHVS and FQNEAQ. This CDR3 reads CASSLTEADTQYF. The CDR3 nucleotides read TGTGCCAGCAGCTTAACCGAAGCGGATACGCAGTATTTT. Variable domain in full (rest from reference TRBV7-8 and TRBJ2-3): GAGVSQSPRYKVAKRGQDVALRCDPISGHVSLFWYQQALGQGPEFLTYFQNEAQLDKSGLPSDRFFAERPEGSVSTLKIQRTQQEDSAVYLCASSLTEADTQYFGPGTRLTVL.

There are many counts of this clonotype. CDR3 loop: CASSKGLAGVLDTQYF. In DNA form, the CDR3 reads TGTGCCAGCAGCAAGGGACTAGCGGGGGTCTTGGATACGCAGTATTTT. The chain has TRBV9 and TRBJ2-3; 14 bases are shared with TRBD2. The germline V gene has CDR1 SGDLS and CDR2 YYNGEE. The trim removed 4 bases at V and 6 bases at J, leaving 7 bases unmatched. The CDR3 length is 16 residues.

This clonotype was seen only a few times. CDR3 sequence reads: CSAKDRGDYGYTF. For the CDR3, the DNA is TGCAGTGCTAAGGACAGGGGGGACTATGGCTACACCTTC. The chain has TRBV20-1 and TRBJ1-2; 10 nucleotides line up with TRBD1. J lost 3 bases, V lost 4 bases, and 2 bases had no gene match. The CDR3 totals 13 residues. Germline CDR1 DFQATT, CDR2 SNEGSKA (reference sequence).

The chain is built from TRBV20-1 and TRBJ2-7; a weak D match, TRBD1 (6 bases). The germline V gene has CDR1 DFQATT and CDR2 SNEGSKA (reference sequence). This CDR3 comprises 12 residues. The ends were cut back, 6 bases at V and 3 bases at J, with 12 bases in the middle. CDR3 bases: TGCAGTGCGGAGAGAGGGGGCTACGAGCAGTACTTC. It codes for CSAERGGYEQYF.

The chain joins TRBV5-1 to TRBJ2-7; 7 positions match TRBD2. CDR1 SGHRS and CDR2 YFSETQ come from the germline V gene. Trimming cost V 1 base and J 2 bases; bases outside gene matches: 6. This CDR3 has 15 residues. CDR3 protein: CASSLFARGAYEQYF. For the CDR3, the DNA is TGCGCCAGCAGCTTGTTTGCCCGGGGGGCCTACGAGCAGTACTTC.

This chain links TRBV12-3 or TRBV12-4 with TRBJ1-1, with 7 bases aligning to TRBD1. This CDR3 comprises 14 residues. Trimming removed 5 bases from V and 4 bases from J; junction bases left unmatched: 7. CDR3 amino acids: CASSLGQSLTEAFF. CDR3 sequence (DNA): TGTGCCAGCAGTCTGGGACAGTCGCTCACTGAAGCTTTCTTT.

The chain uses TRBV10-3 and TRBJ1-1; D is possibly TRBD1 (5 bases). V was clipped by 8 bases and J by 1 base, with 23 bases between them. The length of the CDR3 is 17 residues. Germline CDR1 ENHRY, CDR2 SYGVKD. The CDR3 region has the DNA TGTGCCATCTCTCCCAGGGACTTCGTATTAGGGAACACTGAAGCTTTCTTT. Protein sequence: CAISPRDFVLGNTEAFF.

The chain carries TRBV4-1 and TRBJ1-1; D not certain. The CDR3 is 16 residues long. From germline, CDR1 is MGHRA and CDR2 YSYEKL. The germline V and J ends were trimmed by 1 base and 0 bases, with 12 bases remaining between them. The CDR3 spells CASSQGEWSMNTEAFF. In nucleotides, the CDR3 is TGCGCCAGCAGCCAAGGTGAGTGGAGCATGAACACTGAAGCTTTCTTT.

This clonotype was picked up many times. The J gene is TRBJ2-7, the V gene TRBV9, with 9 bases matching TRBD1. Germline values: CDR1 SGDLS, CDR2 YYNGEE. Germline trimming cut 0 bases from V and 4 bases from J; bases unmatched to any gene: 5. This CDR3 is built from 15 residues. The CDR3, as DNA: TGTGCCAGCAGCGTAGGTGTGACAGGGGGTTACGAGCAGTACTTC. It yields the protein CASSVGVTGGYEQYF.

This clonotype came up a few times. The V call is TRBV4-3, the J call TRBJ2-1, with 11 bases fitting TRBD1. The CDR3 spans 16 residues. With 1 base clipped from V and 8 bases from J, the junction kept 7 bases outside the gene matches. Germline lookup yields CDR1 LGHNA and CDR2 YSLEER. CDR3 DNA: TGCGCCAGCAGCCAAGCCGGGACAGGGGGGTGGGATGAGCAGTTCTTC. Translation gives CASSQAGTGGWDEQFF.

This clonotype showed up many times. Mismatch with germline at one junction end may stem from a read error. This chain connects TRBV7-7 to TRBJ2-3; 9 bases line up with TRBD2. This CDR3 comprises 15 residues. In germline, CDR1 is SSHAT, CDR2 FNYEAQ (reference sequence). The CDR3 DNA follows: TGTGCTAGCAGCTTAAGCGGGGGGACCACAGATACGCAGTATTTT. Protein sequence: CASSLSGGTTDTQYF.

This clonotype was seen more than once but under ten times. The gene calls are TRBV7-6 and TRBJ2-7, with 7 nucleotides matching TRBD1. Germline V gene lookup returns CDR1 SGHVS and CDR2 FNYEAQ. The CDR3 contains 14 residues. Trimming cost V 5 bases and J 4 bases; bases outside gene matches: 8. The CDR3 bases are TGTGCCAGCAGCGCCTCGGGACAGTTATACGAGCAGTACTTC. Encoded protein: CASSASGQLYEQYF.

DNA for the CDR3: TGTGCCAGCAGCTTAGGACTACCCAATTCGGAGACCCAGTACTTC. Translation: CASSLGLPNSETQYF. The chain joins TRBV7-2 to TRBJ2-5, with a weak D call TRBD2 (5 bases). The CDR3 covers 15 residues. With 1 base removed from V and 5 bases from J, the gap between germline ends came to 14 bases. Germline CDR1 is SGHTA and CDR2 is FQGNSA.

The rearrangement links TRBV20-1 to TRBJ1-2; 7 bases map to TRBD1. V dropped 6 bases and J dropped 4; count of bases not matched to a gene: 11. The CDR3 covers 14 residues. Germline CDR1 reads DFQATT; CDR2 reads SNEGSKA (reference sequence). CDR3: CSAVGAGGSYGYTF. The CDR3 DNA is TGCAGTGCCGTGGGGGCAGGGGGATCCTATGGCTACACCTTC.

This clonotype occurred many times. J is TRBJ2-2 and V is TRBV7-3, with 7 bases identical to TRBD1. In germline, CDR1 is SGHTA, CDR2 FQGTGA. The CDR3 sequence is 14 residues long. V shed 4 bases, J shed 4 bases, and the junction held 3 bases outside the gene matches. The CDR3 spells CASSSGTATGELFF. The CDR3 region has the DNA TGTGCCAGCAGCTCCGGGACAGCCACCGGGGAGCTGTTTTTT.

The rearrangement joins TRBV20-1 to TRBJ2-5; 8 nucleotides match TRBD2. The ends lost 5 bases at V and 2 bases at J; junction bases unmatched: 4. Germline-derived CDR1 and CDR2 are DFQATT and SNEGSKA (reference sequence). This CDR3 is built from 13 residues. The DNA for the CDR3 is TGCAGTGCTGGCGGGGGGATTCAAGAGACCCAGTACTTC. Amino acids: CSAGGGIQETQYF.